Below, 14 T cell receptor beta chains from the same sample are listed, as sequenced in a study of blood T cell repertoires in COVID-19. The data were produced by immunoSEQ multiplex PCR, yet TCRdb's version contains in-frame clones alone and is incomplete. Among 82,000 or so clones, about 89% were seen once, and the ten largest hold around 1%. Sequencing used PBMCs or T cells enriched from blood (not recorded which). The receptors were gathered from a woman between 50 and 59 years old with acute COVID-19.

This chain connects TRBV5-1 to TRBJ1-2, with 9 bases lining up with TRBD1. This CDR3 region has 15 residues. Germline lookup yields CDR1 SGHRS and CDR2 YFSETQ. The V segment lost 4 bases and the J segment 1 base; nucleotides outside the gene matches: 5. This CDR3 is CASSTDRGGNYGYTF. The CDR3 DNA is TGCGCCAGCAGCACAGACAGGGGGGGTAACTATGGCTACACCTTC. The full variable domain, completed using reference TRBV5-1 and TRBJ1-2, is KAGVTQTPRYLIKTRGQQVTLSCSPISGHRSVSWYQQTPGQGLQFLFEYFSETQRNKGNFPGRFSGRQFSNSRSEMNVSTLELGDSALYLCASSTDRGGNYGYTFGSGTRLTVV.

The V gene is TRBV6-5, the J gene TRBJ1-4, with D tentatively TRBD1 (5 bases). From germline, CDR1 is MNHEY and CDR2 SVGAGI. The CDR3 consists of 14 residues. Trimming took off 6 bases at V and 0 bases at J, with 8 bases between the two ends. Here the CDR3 reads CASSSGSTNEKLFF. The CDR3 region has the DNA TGTGCCAGCAGCTCAGGGTCAACTAATGAAAAACTGTTTTTT.

In this sample, this clone turned up once. The rearrangement joins TRBV29-1 to TRBJ2-1; a weak D match, TRBD2 (6 bases). Looked up from germline, CDR1 is SQVTM and CDR2 is ANQGSEA. Trimming pared 1 base from V and 5 bases from J, leaving 15 bases between. The CDR3 has 15 residues. The DNA of the CDR3 is TGCAGCGTTGAAGGCGGATCCGAGCGGGACAATGAGCAGTTCTTC. It yields the protein CSVEGGSERDNEQFF.

This clone came up a few times. This sequence joins TRBV6-2 or TRBV6-3 and TRBJ1-1, with D possibly matching TRBD1 (5 bases). CDR3 length: 13 residues. Per germline, CDR1 MNHEY and CDR2 SVGEGT. V was clipped by 0 bases and J by 6 bases, with 8 bases between them. This CDR3 reads CASSYSLGAEAFF. CDR3 DNA sequence: TGTGCCAGCAGTTACTCATTAGGGGCTGAAGCTTTCTTT.

CDR3 region: CASSIDGQTVYEQYF. In DNA form, the CDR3 reads TGTGCCAGTAGTATAGACGGACAGACGGTCTACGAGCAGTACTTC. The gene calls are TRBV19 and TRBJ2-7; TRBD1 is a possible D gene (6 bases). CDR1 and CDR2 from the germline V gene are LNHDA and SQIVND (reference sequence). V shed 0 bases and J shed 3 bases, with 12 bases lying between them. The CDR3 has 15 residues.

The V and J genes are TRBV11-2 and TRBJ2-7, with 7 bases identical to TRBD2. The V gene's germline CDR1 is SGHAT and CDR2 FQNNGV. The V and J ends lost 1 base and 9 bases, in that order; junction bases with no gene match: 9. CDR3 length: 14 residues. Written as DNA, the CDR3 is TGTGCCAGCAGCTTAGGGGGGGGGTACCGACGGCAGTACTTC. This gives the protein CASSLGGGYRRQYF.

The gene calls are TRBV10-2 and TRBJ2-3, with TRBD1 as a possible D gene (6 bases). Germline loops: CDR1 WSHSY, CDR2 SAAADI. V lost 11 bases and J 3 bases, leaving 15 bases between the germline ends. The length of the CDR3 is 13 residues. The CDR3 spells CAYRQAGTDTQYF. DNA of the CDR3: TGCGCCTACCGACAGGCAGGAACAGATACGCAGTATTTT.

The J gene is TRBJ1-4, the V gene TRBV18, with 9 bases fitting TRBD1. Trimming removed 3 bases from V and 5 bases from J; junction bases left unmatched: 7. The length of the CDR3 is 16 residues. Germline V gene sequence: CDR1 KGHSH, CDR2 LQKENI. The CDR3 loop is CASSPYRQGENEKLFF. The CDR3 bases are TGTGCCAGCTCACCCTATAGACAGGGGGAGAATGAAAAACTGTTTTTT.

The chain is built from TRBV5-1 and TRBJ1-1; D is unresolved. This CDR3 has 15 amino acids. Per the germline V gene, CDR1 is SGHRS and CDR2 is YFSETQ. V was cut by 0 bases and J by 1 base, with 10 bases left in between. CDR3 sequence (DNA): TGCGCCAGCAGCTTGGTGACGAACAGGAACACTGAAGCTTTCTTT. Its translation: CASSLVTNRNTEAFF.

This rearrangement joins TRBV24-1 to TRBJ2-1; tentatively, D is TRBD1 (7 bases). Trimming stripped 7 bases from V and 8 bases from J, with 20 bases between. Germline V lookup: CDR1 KGHDR, CDR2 SFDVKD. The CDR3 spans 15 residues. The CDR3 here is CATSISGQAIDEQFF. Written as DNA, the CDR3 is TGTGCCACCAGCATTAGCGGACAGGCCATTGATGAGCAGTTCTTC.

The chain combines TRBV7-3 with TRBJ2-1; weak D call: TRBD2 (5 bases). There are 18 residues in the CDR3. Looked up from germline, CDR1 is SGHTA and CDR2 is FQGTGA. Trimming left V 3 bases short and J 1 base short, with 19 bases between. CDR3: CASSFVSSLGKSYNEQFF. CDR3 in DNA: TGTGCCAGCAGCTTTGTCTCCTCACTAGGAAAGTCCTACAATGAGCAGTTCTTC.

The rearrangement links TRBV7-2 to TRBJ2-7; weak D call: TRBD1 (6 bases). The germline CDR1 and CDR2 sequences are SGHTA and FQGNSA. V was pared by 5 bases and J by 2 bases, with 13 bases between. This CDR3 is 14 amino acids long. The CDR3 nucleotides read TGTGCCAGCAGCCTAAGCACAGGGACCTACGAGCAGTACTTC. Its protein product is CASSLSTGTYEQYF.

The CDR3 sequence: CASSLSDRGSSPLHF. The CDR3 coding sequence is TGTGCCAGCAGCTTGAGCGACAGGGGCTCCTCACCCCTCCACTTT. The rearrangement joins TRBV5-4 to TRBJ1-6; 8 bases map to TRBD1. With 1 base clipped from V and 10 bases from J, the junction kept 7 bases outside the gene matches. This CDR3 is 15 amino acids long. Germline assignment: CDR1 SGHNT and CDR2 YYREEE (reference sequence). The full variable domain, rest sourced from reference TRBV5-4 and TRBJ1-6, is ETGVTQSPTHLIKTRGQQVTLRCSSQSGHNTVSWYQQALGQGPQFIFQYYREEENGRGNFPPRFSGLQFPNYSSELNVNALELDDSALYLCASSLSDRGSSPLHFGNGTRLTVT.

The rearrangement uses TRBV19 and TRBJ2-1; D gene unclear. The CDR3 has 13 amino acids. Germline loops: CDR1 LNHDA, CDR2 SQIVND (reference sequence). Trimming took off 5 bases at V and 4 bases at J, with 9 bases between the two ends. The CDR3 DNA follows: TGTGCCAGTAGTCCCGACTCGTACAATGAGCAGTTCTTC. This sequence encodes CASSPDSYNEQFF.